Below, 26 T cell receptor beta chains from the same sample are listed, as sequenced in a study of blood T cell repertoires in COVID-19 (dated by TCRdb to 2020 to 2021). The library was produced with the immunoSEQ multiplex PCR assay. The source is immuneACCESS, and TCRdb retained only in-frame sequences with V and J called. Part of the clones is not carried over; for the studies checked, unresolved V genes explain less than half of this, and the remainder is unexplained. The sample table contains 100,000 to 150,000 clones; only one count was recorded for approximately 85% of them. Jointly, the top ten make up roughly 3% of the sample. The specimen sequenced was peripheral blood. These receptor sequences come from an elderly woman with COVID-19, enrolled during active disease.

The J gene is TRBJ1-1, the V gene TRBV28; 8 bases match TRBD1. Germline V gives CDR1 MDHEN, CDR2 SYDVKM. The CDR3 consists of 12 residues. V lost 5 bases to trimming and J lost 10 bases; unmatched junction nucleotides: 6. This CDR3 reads CASSLRTGLAFF. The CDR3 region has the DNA TGTGCCAGCAGTCTTAGGACAGGGCTAGCTTTCTTT.

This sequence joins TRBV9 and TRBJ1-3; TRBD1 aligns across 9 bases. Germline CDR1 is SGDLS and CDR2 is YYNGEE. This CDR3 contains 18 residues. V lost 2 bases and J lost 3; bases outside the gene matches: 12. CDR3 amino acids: CASSVRPGTGLGGNTIYF. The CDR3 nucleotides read TGTGCCAGCAGCGTTCGTCCCGGGACAGGGTTGGGTGGAAACACCATATATTTT. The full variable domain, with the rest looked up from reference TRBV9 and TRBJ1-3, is DSGVTQTPKHLITATGQRVTLRCSPRSGDLSVYWYQQSLDQGLQFLIQYYNGEERAKGNILERFSAQQFPDLHSELNLSSLELGDSALYFCASSVRPGTGLGGNTIYFGEGSWLTVV.

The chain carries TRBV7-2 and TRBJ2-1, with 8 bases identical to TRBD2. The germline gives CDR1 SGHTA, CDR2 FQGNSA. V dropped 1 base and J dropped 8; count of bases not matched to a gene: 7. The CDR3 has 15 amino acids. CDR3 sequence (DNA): TGTGCCAGCAGCTTAGTTATTAGCGGGGTCGATGAGCAGTTCTTC. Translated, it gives CASSLVISGVDEQFF.

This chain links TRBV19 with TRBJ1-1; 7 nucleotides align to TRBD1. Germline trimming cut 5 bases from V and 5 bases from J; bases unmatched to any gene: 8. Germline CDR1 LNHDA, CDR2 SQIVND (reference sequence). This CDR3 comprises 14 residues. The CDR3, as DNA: TGTGCCAGTAGTTCAAGACAGGGCGGAACTGAAGCTTTCTTT. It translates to CASSSRQGGTEAFF. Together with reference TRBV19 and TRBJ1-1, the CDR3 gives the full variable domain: DGGITQSPKYLFRKEGQNVTLSCEQNLNHDAMYWYRQDPGQGLRLIYYSQIVNDFQKGDIAEGYSVSREKKESFPLTVTSAQKNPTAFYLCASSSRQGGTEAFFGQGTRLTVV.

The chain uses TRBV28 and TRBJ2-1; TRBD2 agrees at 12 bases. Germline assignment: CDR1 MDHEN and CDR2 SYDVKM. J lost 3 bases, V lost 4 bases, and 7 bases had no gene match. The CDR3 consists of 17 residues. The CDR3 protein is CASSSPTSGSLYNEQFF. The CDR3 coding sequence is TGTGCCAGCAGTTCCCCGACTAGCGGGAGTCTCTACAATGAGCAGTTCTTC.

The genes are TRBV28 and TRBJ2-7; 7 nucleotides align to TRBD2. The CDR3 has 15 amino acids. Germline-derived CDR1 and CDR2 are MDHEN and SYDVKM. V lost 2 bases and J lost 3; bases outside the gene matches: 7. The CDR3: CASSLAGVVSYEQYF. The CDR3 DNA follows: TGTGCCAGCAGTTTAGCGGGGGTGGTGAGCTACGAGCAGTACTTC.

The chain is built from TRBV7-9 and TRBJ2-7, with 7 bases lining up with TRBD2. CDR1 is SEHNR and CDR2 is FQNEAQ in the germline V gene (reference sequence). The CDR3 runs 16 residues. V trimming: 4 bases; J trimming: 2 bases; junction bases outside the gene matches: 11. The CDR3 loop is CASSSMHAGEAYEQYF. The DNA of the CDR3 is TGTGCCAGCAGCTCTATGCATGCGGGGGAAGCCTACGAGCAGTACTTC. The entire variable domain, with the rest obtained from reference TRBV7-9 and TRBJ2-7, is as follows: DTGVSQNPRHKITKRGQNVTFRCDPISEHNRLYWYRQTLGQGPEFLTYFQNEAQLEKSRLLSDRFSAERPKGSFSTLEIQRTEQGDSAMYLCASSSMHAGEAYEQYFGPGTRLTVT.

The CDR3 DNA follows: TGTGCCAGCAGTTTAGGACAGTACATTTCACCCCTCCACTTT. It yields the protein CASSLGQYISPLHF. The chain joins TRBV28 to TRBJ1-6, with a tentative D call TRBD1 (6 bases). This CDR3 contains 14 residues. Germline V gene data show CDR1 as MDHEN and CDR2 as SYDVKM. V lost 2 bases to trimming and J lost 9 bases, with 11 bases between them.

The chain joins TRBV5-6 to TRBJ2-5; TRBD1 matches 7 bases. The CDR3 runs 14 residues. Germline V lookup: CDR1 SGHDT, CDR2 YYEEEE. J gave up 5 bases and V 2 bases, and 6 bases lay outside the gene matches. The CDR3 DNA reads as TGTGCCAGCAGCTTAAAGGGGGCAGGGGAGACCCAGTACTTC. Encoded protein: CASSLKGAGETQYF.

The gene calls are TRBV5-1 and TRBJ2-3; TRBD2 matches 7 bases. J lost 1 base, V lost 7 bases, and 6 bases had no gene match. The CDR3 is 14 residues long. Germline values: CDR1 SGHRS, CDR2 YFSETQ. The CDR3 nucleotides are TGCGCCAGCGGGGGAGGGCCTGGCACAGATACGCAGTATTTT. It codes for CASGGGPGTDTQYF.

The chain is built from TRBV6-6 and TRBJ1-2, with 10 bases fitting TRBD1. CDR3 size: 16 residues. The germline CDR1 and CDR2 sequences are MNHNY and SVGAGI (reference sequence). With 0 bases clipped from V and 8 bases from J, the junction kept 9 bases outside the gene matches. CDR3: CASSYSPGTGVSGYTF. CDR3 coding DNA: TGTGCCAGCAGTTACTCGCCCGGGACAGGGGTCTCGGGCTACACCTTC.

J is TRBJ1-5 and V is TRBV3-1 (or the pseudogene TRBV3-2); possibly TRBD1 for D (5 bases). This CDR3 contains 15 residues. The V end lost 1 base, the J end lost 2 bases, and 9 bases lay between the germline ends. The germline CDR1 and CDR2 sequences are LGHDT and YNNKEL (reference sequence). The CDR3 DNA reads TGTGCCAGCAGCCAAGGTATAGGGGGCAATCAGCCCCAGCATTTT. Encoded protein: CASSQGIGGNQPQHF.

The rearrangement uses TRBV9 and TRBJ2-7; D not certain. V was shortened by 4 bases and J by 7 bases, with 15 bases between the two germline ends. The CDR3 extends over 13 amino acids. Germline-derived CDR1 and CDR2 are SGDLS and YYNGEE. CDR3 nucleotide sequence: TGTGCCAGCAGCCCCGCTATCGGGTTGGAGCAGTACTTC. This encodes CASSPAIGLEQYF. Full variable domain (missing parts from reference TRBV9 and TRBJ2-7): DSGVTQTPKHLITATGQRVTLRCSPRSGDLSVYWYQQSLDQGLQFLIQYYNGEERAKGNILERFSAQQFPDLHSELNLSSLELGDSALYFCASSPAIGLEQYFGPGTRLTVT.

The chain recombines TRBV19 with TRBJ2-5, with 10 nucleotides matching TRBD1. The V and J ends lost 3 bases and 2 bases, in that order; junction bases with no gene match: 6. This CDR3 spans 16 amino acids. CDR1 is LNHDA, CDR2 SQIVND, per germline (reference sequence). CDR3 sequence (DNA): TGTGCCAGTAGTATCGAGGACAGGGGGTTGCAAGAGACCCAGTACTTC. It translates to CASSIEDRGLQETQYF.

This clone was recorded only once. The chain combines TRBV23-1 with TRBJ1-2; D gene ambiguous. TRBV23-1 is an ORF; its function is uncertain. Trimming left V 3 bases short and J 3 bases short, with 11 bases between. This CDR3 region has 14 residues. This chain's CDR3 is CASSHLDEDYGYTF. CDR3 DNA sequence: TGCGCCAGCAGTCACCTCGATGAGGACTATGGCTACACCTTC.

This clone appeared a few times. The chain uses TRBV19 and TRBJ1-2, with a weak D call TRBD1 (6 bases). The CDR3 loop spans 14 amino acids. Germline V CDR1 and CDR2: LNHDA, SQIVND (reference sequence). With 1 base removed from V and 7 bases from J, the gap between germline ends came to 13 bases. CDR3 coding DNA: TGTGCCAGTAGTATAGGGGCGGGGGCTCTTGGCTACACCTTC. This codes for CASSIGAGALGYTF.

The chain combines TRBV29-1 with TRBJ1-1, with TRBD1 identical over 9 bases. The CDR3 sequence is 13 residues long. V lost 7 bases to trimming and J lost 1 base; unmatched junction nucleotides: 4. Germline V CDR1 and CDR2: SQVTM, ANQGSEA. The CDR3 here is CSAPGQGNTEAFF. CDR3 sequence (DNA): TGCAGCGCTCCGGGACAGGGGAACACTGAAGCTTTCTTT.

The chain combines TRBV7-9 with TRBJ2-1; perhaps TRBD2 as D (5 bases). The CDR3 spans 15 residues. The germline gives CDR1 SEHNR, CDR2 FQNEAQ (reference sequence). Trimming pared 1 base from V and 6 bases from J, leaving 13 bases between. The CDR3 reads CASSLDPGMSNEQFF. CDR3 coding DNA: TGTGCCAGCAGCTTAGACCCGGGGATGAGCAATGAGCAGTTCTTC.

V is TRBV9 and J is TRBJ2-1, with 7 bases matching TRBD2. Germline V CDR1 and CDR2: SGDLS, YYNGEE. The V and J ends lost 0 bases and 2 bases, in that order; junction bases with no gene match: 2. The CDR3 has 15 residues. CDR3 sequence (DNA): TGTGCCAGCAGCGTAGAGCGGGAAACCTACAATGAGCAGTTCTTC. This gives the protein CASSVERETYNEQFF.

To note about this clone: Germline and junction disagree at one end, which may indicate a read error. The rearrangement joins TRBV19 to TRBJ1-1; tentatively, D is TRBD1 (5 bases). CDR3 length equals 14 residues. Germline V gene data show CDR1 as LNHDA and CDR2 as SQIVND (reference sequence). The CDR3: CASSILTANAEAFF. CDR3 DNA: TGTGCCAGTAGTATCCTGACAGCGAACGCTGAAGCTTTCTTT.

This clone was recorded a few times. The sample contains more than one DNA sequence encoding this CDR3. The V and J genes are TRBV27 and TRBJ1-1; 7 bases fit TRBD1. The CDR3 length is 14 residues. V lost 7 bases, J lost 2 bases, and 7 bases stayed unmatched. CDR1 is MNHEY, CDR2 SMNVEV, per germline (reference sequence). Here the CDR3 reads CASNRQGPNTEAFF. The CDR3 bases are TGTGCCAGCAACCGACAGGGACCCAACACTGAAGCTTTCTTT.

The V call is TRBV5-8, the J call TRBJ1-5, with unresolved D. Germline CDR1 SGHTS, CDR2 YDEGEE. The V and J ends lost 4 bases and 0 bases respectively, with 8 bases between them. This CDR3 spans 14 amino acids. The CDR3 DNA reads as TGTGCCAGCAGCACGGTCCCTAGCAATCAGCCCCAGCATTTT. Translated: CASSTVPSNQPQHF.

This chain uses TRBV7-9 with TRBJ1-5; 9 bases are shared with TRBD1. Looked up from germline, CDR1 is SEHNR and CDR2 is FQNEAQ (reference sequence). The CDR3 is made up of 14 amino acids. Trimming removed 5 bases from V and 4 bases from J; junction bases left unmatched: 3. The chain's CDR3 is CASSLDRGNQPQHF. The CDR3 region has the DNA TGTGCCAGCAGCCTGGACAGGGGAAATCAGCCCCAGCATTTT.

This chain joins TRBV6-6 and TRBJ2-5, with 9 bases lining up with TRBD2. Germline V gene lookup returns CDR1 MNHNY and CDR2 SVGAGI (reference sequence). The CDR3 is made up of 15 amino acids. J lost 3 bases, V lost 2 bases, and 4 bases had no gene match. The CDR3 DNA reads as TGTGCCAGCAGTTACCCGGGACTAGCCAAAGAGACCCAGTACTTC. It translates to CASSYPGLAKETQYF.

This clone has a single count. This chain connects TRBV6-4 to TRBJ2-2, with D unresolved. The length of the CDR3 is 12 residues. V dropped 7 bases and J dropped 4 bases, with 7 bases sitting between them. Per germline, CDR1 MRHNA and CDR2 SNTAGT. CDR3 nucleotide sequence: TGTGCCAGCAATCGGTGCACCGGGGAGCTGTTTTTT. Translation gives CASNRCTGELFF.

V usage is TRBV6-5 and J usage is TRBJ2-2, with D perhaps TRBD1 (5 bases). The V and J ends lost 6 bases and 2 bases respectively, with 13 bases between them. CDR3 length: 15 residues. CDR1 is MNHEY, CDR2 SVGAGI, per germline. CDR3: CASRIRQSNTGELFF. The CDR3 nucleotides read TGTGCCAGCAGAATAAGACAGAGCAACACCGGGGAGCTGTTTTTT.